This is a list of T cell receptor beta chains from one sample in a study of identifying expanded T cells in peripheral blood. Clones were read by immunoSEQ multiplex PCR, and TCRdb kept only the in-frame ones, dropping some. This table has over 45,000 clones, about four fifths appearing once. Source material: blood. These receptors were collected from a person aged 18 to 70 in good health. Each CDR3 is given with its conserved first and last residue. D genes are given only for firm matches. Clone size, where shown, is once, few, many, or a class for clones that have expanded.

TRBV7-2,NA,NA,TRBJ2-2,CASSRDTVGELFF,TGTGCCAGCAGCCGGGACACCGTCGGGGAGCTGTTTTTT
TRBV2,TRBD2,NA,TRBJ2-1,CASSEGLAGGWFF,TGTGCCAGCAGTGAGGGTCTAGCGGGGGGGTGGTTCTTC
TRBV6-5,NA,NA,TRBJ1-3,CASRKGQGNTIYF,TGTGCCAGCAGAAAGGGACAAGGAAACACCATATATTTT
TRBV19,NA,NA,TRBJ2-2,CASSIRGTGELFF,TGTGCCAGTAGTATACGTGGCACCGGGGAGCTGTTTTTT
TRBV28,NA,NA,TRBJ1-1,CASSLWHPQNTEAFF,TGTGCCAGCAGTTTGTGGCACCCTCAGAACACTGAAGCTTTCTTT
TRBV18,TRBD1,NA,TRBJ1-4,CASSPTGVGEKLFF,TGTGCCAGCTCACCAACAGGGGTAGGGGAAAAACTGTTTTTT
TRBV6-6,NA,once,TRBJ2-7,CASSYPSREQYF,TGTGCCAGCAGTTACCCTTCGCGCGAGCAGTACTTC
TRBV6-1,NA,NA,TRBJ1-3,CASSELVSMGSGNTIYF,TGTGCCAGCAGTGAACTCGTTTCAATGGGGTCTGGAAACACCATATATTTT
TRBV7-9,NA,NA,TRBJ2-3,CASKRGAADTQYF,TGTGCCAGCAAGAGGGGGGCGGCAGATACGCAGTATTTT
TRBV4-2,NA,once,TRBJ1-5,CASSPTPGAGNQPQHF,TGTGCCAGCAGCCCTACCCCAGGGGCAGGCAATCAGCCCCAGCATTTT
TRBV7-2,NA,NA,TRBJ1-2,CASSPESNYGYTF,TGTGCCAGCAGCCCAGAGTCTAACTATGGCTACACCTTC
TRBV19,NA,NA,TRBJ2-3,CASSIVGAISTDTQYF,TGTGCCAGTAGTATAGTGGGGGCGATTAGCACAGATACGCAGTATTTT
TRBV4-3,TRBD1,NA,TRBJ2-7,CASSPGTGNYEQYF,TGCGCCAGCAGCCCCGGGACAGGAAACTACGAGCAGTACTTC
TRBV5-1,TRBD1,many,TRBJ1-1,CASSSRTGGSEAFF,TGCGCCAGCAGCTCCCGGACAGGGGGATCTGAAGCTTTCTTT
TRBV5-4,NA,NA,TRBJ2-7,CASSTGGAGRPYEQYF,TGTGCCAGCAGCACTGGGGGGGCGGGACGTCCCTACGAGCAGTACTTC
TRBV5-5,NA,NA,TRBJ1-3,CASSLLPTSGNTIYF,TGTGCCAGCAGCCTTCTCCCCACCTCTGGAAACACCATATATTTT
TRBV27,NA,NA,TRBJ1-3,CASSSGNTIYF,TGTGCCAGCAGTTCCGGAAACACCATATATTTT
TRBV15,NA,NA,TRBJ1-2,CATSNGQFLGYTF,TGTGCCACCAGCAACGGACAGTTCCTCGGCTACACCTTC
TRBV7-6,NA,NA,TRBJ2-7,CASSLYHMPGTVTIPYEQYF,TGTGCCAGCAGCTTATACCACATGCCCGGAACAGTGACAATACCATACGAGCAGTACTTC
TRBV5-1,NA,NA,TRBJ1-3,CASREGRGNTIYF,TGCGCCAGCAGAGAGGGGAGAGGAAACACCATATATTTT
TRBV4-3,NA,NA,TRBJ1-2,CASSQDLRIATNYGYTF,TGCGCCAGCAGCCAAGATTTAAGAATTGCTACTAACTATGGCTACACCTTC
TRBV4-1,NA,NA,TRBJ1-4,CASSQGGEKLFF,TGCGCCAGCAGCCAAGGCGGCGAAAAACTGTTTTTT
TRBV30,NA,NA,TRBJ1-4,CAWSAAPMGEKLFF,TGTGCCTGGAGTGCCGCCCCGATGGGTGAAAAACTGTTTTTT
TRBV2,NA,NA,TRBJ2-7,CASSFSSYEQYF,TGTGCCAGCAGTTTTAGCTCCTACGAGCAGTACTTC
TRBV6-6,TRBD1,NA,TRBJ1-4,CASSHPTGTGSEKLFF,TGTGCCAGCAGCCATCCGACCGGGACAGGGAGTGAAAAACTGTTTTTT
TRBV7-2,TRBD2,few,TRBJ2-3,CASTKVGGGDTQYF,TGTGCCAGCACCAAGGTTGGCGGGGGTGATACGCAGTATTTT
TRBV5-8,TRBD1,NA,TRBJ2-7,CASSTGQGDIYEQYF,TGTGCCAGCAGCACGGGACAGGGGGACATCTACGAGCAGTACTTC
TRBV9,NA,NA,TRBJ2-1,CASGPGLSYNEQFF,TGTGCCAGCGGACCAGGACTTAGCTACAATGAGCAGTTCTTC
TRBV19,NA,NA,TRBJ2-5,CASSETGSRSETQYF,TGTGCCAGTAGTGAAACGGGGTCTAGGTCAGAGACCCAGTACTTC
TRBV11-3,TRBD2,NA,TRBJ2-1,CASSSASGPYNEQFF,TGTGCCAGCAGCTCCGCTAGCGGGCCTTACAATGAGCAGTTCTTC
TRBV2,NA,NA,TRBJ2-1,CAVSPGTAYNEQFF,TGTGCCGTTTCACCAGGGACGGCCTACAATGAGCAGTTCTTC
TRBV7-2,NA,NA,TRBJ2-1,CASSPGAALVNEQFF,TGTGCCAGCAGCCCTGGGGCAGCCCTGGTGAATGAGCAGTTCTTC